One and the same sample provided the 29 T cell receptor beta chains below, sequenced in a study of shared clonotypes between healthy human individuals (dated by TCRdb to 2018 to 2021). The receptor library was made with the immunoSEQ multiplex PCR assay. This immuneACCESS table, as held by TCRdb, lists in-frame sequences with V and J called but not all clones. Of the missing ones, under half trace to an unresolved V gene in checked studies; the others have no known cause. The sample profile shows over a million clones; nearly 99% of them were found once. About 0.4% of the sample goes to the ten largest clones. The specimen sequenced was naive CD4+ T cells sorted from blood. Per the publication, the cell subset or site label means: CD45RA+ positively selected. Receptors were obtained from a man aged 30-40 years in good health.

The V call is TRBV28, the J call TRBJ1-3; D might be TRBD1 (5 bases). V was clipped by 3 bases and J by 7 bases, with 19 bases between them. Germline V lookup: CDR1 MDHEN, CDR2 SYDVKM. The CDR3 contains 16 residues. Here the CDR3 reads CASSFVSGMGVNTIYF. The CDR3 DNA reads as TGTGCCAGCAGTTTCGTGAGCGGGATGGGGGTGAACACCATATATTTT.

CDR3 in amino acids: CASSPTGSPGQPQHF. The CDR3 DNA reads as TGTGCCAGCTCACCTACGGGCAGCCCGGGCCAGCCCCAGCATTTT. The V gene is TRBV18, the J gene TRBJ1-5; no firm D call. The CDR3 is made up of 15 amino acids. V shed 3 bases and J shed 7 bases, with 16 bases lying between them. From germline, CDR1 is KGHSH and CDR2 LQKENI.

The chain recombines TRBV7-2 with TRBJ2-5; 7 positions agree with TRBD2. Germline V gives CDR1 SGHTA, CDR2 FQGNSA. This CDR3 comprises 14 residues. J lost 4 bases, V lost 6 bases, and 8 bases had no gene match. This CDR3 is CASRGSGGGETQYF. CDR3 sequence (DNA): TGTGCCAGCAGGGGGTCGGGAGGCGGAGAGACCCAGTACTTC. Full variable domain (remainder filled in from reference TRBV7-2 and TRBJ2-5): GAGVSQSPSNKVTEKGKDVELRCDPISGHTALYWYRQSLGQGLEFLIYFQGNSAPDKSGLPSDRFSAERTGGSVSTLTIQRTQQEDSAVYLCASRGSGGGETQYFGPGTRLLVL.

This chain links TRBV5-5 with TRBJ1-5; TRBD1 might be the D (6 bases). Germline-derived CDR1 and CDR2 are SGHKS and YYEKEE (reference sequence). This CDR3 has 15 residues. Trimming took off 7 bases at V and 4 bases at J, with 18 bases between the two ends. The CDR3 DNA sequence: TGTGCCAGCGACCCCACGGGGAGGGGGAATCAGCCCCAGCATTTT. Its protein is CASDPTGRGNQPQHF. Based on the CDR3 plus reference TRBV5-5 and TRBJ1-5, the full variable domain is DAGVTQSPTHLIKTRGQQVTLRCSPISGHKSVSWYQQVLGQGPQFIFQYYEKEERGRGNFPDRFSARQFPNYSSELNVNALLLGDSALYLCASDPTGRGNQPQHFGDGTRLSIL.

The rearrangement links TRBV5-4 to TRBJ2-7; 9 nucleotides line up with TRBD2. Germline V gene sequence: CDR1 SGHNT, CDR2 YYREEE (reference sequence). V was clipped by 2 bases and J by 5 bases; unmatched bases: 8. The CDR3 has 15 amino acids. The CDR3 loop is CASSFGAGGRDEQYF. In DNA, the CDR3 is TGTGCCAGCAGCTTTGGCGCGGGAGGGCGAGACGAGCAGTACTTC.

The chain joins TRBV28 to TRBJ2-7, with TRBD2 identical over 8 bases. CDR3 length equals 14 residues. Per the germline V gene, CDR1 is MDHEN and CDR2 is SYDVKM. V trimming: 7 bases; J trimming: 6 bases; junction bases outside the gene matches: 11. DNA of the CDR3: TGTGCCAGCACCCAAACGGGAGGGCCCCGCGAGCAGTACTTC. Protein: CASTQTGGPREQYF.

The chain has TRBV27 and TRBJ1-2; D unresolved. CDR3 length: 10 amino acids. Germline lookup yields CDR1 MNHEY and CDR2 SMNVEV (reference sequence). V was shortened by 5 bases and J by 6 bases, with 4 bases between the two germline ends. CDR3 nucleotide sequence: TGTGCCAGCAGTCTAAATGGCTACACCTTC. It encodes CASSLNGYTF.

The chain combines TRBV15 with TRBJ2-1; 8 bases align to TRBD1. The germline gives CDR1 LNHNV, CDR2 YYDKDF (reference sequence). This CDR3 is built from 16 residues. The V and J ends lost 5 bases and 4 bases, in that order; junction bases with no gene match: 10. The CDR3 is CATSGSRGRLYNEQFF. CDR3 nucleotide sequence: TGTGCCACCAGCGGATCCAGGGGGCGGCTGTACAATGAGCAGTTCTTC. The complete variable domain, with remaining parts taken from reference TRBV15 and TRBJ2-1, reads DAMVIQNPRYQVTQFGKPVTLSCSQTLNHNVMYWYQQKSSQAPKLLFHYYDKDFNNEADTPDNFQSRRPNTSFCFLDIRSPGLGDTAMYLCATSGSRGRLYNEQFFGPGTRLTVL.

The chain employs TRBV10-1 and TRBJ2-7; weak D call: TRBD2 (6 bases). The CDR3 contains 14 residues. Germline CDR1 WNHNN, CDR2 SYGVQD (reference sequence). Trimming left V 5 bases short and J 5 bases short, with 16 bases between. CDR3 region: CASSSGLTSDEQYF. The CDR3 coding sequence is TGCGCCAGCAGTTCGGGACTCACCTCTGACGAGCAGTACTTC.

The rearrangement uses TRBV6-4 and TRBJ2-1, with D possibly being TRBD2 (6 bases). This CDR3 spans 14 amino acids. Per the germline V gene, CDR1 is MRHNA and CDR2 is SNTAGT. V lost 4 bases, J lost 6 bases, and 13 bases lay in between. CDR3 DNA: TGTGCCAGCAGTGGTGGGTATAGCGGCAATGAGCAGTTCTTC. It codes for CASSGGYSGNEQFF.

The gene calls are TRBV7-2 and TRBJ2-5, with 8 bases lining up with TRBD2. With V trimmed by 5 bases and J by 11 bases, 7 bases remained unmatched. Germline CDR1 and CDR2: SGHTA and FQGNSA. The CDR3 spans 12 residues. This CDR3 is CASSPTAGVQYF. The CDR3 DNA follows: TGTGCCAGCAGCCCAACAGCGGGAGTGCAGTACTTC. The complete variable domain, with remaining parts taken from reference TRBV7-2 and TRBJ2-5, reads GAGVSQSPSNKVTEKGKDVELRCDPISGHTALYWYRQSLGQGLEFLIYFQGNSAPDKSGLPSDRFSAERTGGSVSTLTIQRTQQEDSAVYLCASSPTAGVQYFGPGTRLLVL.

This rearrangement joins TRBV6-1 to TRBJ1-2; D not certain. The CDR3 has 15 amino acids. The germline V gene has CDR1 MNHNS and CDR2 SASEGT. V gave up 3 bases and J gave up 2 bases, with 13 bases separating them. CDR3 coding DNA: TGTGCCAGCAGTGATCGCAGCTGGGAAAACTATGGCTACACCTTC. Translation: CASSDRSWENYGYTF.

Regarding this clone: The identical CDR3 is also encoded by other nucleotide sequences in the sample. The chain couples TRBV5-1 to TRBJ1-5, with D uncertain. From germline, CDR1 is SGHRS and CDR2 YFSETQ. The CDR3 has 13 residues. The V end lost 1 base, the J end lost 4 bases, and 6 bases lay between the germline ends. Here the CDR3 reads CASSLNSNQPQHF. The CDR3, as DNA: TGCGCCAGCAGCTTGAACTCTAATCAGCCCCAGCATTTT.

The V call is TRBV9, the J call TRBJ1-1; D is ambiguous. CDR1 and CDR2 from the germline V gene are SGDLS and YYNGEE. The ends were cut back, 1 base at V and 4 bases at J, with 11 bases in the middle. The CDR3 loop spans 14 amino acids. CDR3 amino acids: CASSVNRASTEAFF. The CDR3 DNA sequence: TGTGCCAGCAGCGTAAACCGAGCCTCCACTGAAGCTTTCTTT.

CDR3 DNA sequence: TGTGCCAGCAGTTTATTAGGCAGGGCAAGGTTTAATCAGCCCCAGCATTTT. Translated, it gives CASSLLGRARFNQPQHF. V gene TRBV27 combines with J gene TRBJ1-5; D is perhaps TRBD1 (5 bases). The ends were cut back, 1 base at V and 4 bases at J, with 17 bases in the middle. This CDR3 is built from 17 residues. The germline gives CDR1 MNHEY, CDR2 SMNVEV (reference sequence).

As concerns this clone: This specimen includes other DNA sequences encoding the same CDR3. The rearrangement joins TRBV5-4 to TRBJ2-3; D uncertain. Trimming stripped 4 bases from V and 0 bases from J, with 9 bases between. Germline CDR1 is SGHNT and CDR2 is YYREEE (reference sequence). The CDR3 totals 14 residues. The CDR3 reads CASSPDSSTDTQYF. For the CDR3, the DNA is TGTGCCAGCAGCCCCGACTCTAGCACAGATACGCAGTATTTT.

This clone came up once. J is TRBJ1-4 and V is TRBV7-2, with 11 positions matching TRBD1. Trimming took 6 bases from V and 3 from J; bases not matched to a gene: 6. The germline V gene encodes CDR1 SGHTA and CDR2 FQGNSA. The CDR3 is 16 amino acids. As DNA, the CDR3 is TGTGCCAGCAGGAGGACAGGGGGCAGTTCTAATGAAAAACTGTTTTTT. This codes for CASRRTGGSSNEKLFF.

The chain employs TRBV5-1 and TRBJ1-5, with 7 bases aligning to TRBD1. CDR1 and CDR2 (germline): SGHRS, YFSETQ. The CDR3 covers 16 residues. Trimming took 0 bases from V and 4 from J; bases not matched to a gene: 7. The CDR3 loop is CASSLAGQGENQPQHF. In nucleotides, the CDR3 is TGCGCCAGCAGCTTGGCAGGCCAGGGGGAGAATCAGCCCCAGCATTTT.

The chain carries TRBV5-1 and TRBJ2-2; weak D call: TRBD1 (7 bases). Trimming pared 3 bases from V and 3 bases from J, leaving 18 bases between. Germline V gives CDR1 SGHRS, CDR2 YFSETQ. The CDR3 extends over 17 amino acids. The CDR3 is CASSSDPAGGYTGELFF. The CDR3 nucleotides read TGCGCCAGCAGCTCGGACCCGGCAGGGGGGTACACCGGGGAGCTGTTTTTT. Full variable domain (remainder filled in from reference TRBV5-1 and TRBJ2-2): KAGVTQTPRYLIKTRGQQVTLSCSPISGHRSVSWYQQTPGQGLQFLFEYFSETQRNKGNFPGRFSGRQFSNSRSEMNVSTLELGDSALYLCASSSDPAGGYTGELFFGEGSRLTVL.

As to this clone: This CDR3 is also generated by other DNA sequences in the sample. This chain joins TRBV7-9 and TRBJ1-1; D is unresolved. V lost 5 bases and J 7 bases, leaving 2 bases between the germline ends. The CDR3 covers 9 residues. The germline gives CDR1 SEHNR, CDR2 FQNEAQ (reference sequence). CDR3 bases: TGTGCCAGCAGCAATGAAGCTTTCTTT. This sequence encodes CASSNEAFF.

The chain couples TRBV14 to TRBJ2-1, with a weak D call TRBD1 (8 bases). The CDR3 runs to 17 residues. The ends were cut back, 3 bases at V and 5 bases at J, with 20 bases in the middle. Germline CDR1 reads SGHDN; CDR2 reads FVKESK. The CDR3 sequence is CASSHESGTGEDNEQFF. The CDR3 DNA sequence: TGTGCCAGCAGCCATGAAAGCGGGACAGGTGAGGACAATGAGCAGTTCTTC.

CDR3 region: CASSLGTEETQYF. The CDR3 coding sequence is TGTGCCAGCAGCTTAGGGACAGAAGAGACCCAGTACTTC. The V and J genes are TRBV7-3 and TRBJ2-5, with 7 bases identical to TRBD1. The CDR3 is made up of 13 amino acids. The germline V gene has CDR1 SGHTA and CDR2 FQGTGA. Unmatched junction bases numbered 0, after V lost 2 bases and J lost 3 bases.

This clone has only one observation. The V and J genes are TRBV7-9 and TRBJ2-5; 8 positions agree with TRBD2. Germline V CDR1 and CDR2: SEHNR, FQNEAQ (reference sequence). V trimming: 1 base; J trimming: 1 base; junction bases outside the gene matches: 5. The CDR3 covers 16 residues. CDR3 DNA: TGTGCCAGCAGCTTAGTACTAGCGGAATTCCAAGAGACCCAGTACTTC. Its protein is CASSLVLAEFQETQYF.

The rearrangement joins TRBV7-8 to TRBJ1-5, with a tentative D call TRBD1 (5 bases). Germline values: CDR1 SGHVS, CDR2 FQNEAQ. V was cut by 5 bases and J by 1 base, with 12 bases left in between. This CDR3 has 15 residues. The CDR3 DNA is TGTGCCAGCAGCGAATTGGGGGTGAGCAATCAGCCCCAGCATTTT. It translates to CASSELGVSNQPQHF.

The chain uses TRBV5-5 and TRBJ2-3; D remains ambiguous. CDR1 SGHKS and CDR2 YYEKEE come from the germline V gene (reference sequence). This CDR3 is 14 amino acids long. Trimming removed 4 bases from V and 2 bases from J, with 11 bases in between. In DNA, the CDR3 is TGTGCCAGCAGCCCAGCATGGGACACAGATACGCAGTATTTT. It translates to CASSPAWDTDTQYF. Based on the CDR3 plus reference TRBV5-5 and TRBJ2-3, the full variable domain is DAGVTQSPTHLIKTRGQQVTLRCSPISGHKSVSWYQQVLGQGPQFIFQYYEKEERGRGNFPDRFSARQFPNYSSELNVNALLLGDSALYLCASSPAWDTDTQYFGPGTRLTVL.

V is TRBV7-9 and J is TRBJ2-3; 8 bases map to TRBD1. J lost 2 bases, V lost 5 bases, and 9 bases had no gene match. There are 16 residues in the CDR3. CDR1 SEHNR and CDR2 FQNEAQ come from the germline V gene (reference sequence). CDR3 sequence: CASSTRQGRYTDTQYF. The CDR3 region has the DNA TGTGCCAGCAGCACACGACAGGGGAGATACACAGATACGCAGTATTTT.

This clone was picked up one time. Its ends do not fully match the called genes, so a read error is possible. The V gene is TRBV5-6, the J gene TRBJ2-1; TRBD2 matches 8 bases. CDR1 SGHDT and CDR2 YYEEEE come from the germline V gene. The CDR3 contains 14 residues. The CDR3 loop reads CASSFRDITSGQLF. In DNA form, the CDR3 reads TGTGCCAGCAGCTTCCGAGACATAACTAGCGGACAGCTCTTC.

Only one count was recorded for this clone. Here the CDR3 reads CASSSGTALDEQYF. For the CDR3, the DNA is TGTGCCAGCAGCTCCGGGACAGCATTGGACGAGCAGTACTTC. The rearrangement links TRBV9 to TRBJ2-7, with 7 bases identical to TRBD1. This CDR3 contains 14 residues. The J segment lost 5 bases and the V segment lost 4 bases, leaving 9 bases of the junction unmatched. CDR1 and CDR2 (germline): SGDLS, YYNGEE.

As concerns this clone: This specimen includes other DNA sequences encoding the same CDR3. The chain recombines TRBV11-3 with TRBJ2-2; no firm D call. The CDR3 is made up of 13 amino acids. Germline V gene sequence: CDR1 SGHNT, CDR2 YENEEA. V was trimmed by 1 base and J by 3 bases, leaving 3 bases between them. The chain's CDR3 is CASSLGHTGELFF. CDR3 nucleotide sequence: TGTGCCAGCAGCTTAGGTCACACCGGGGAGCTGTTTTTT.